This T cell receptor beta chain emerged from a study of identical twins (dated by TCRdb to the mid-2010s). With regard to the full study: To test whether fetal clonotypes persist, the study used deep sequencing on TCR alpha and beta repertoires from monozygotic twins, unrelated adults of various ages, and cord blood. Replicate twin experiments were performed at different times using different library preparation protocols to rule out contamination. Study-wide conclusions, independent of this receptor: Zero-insertion analyses could be partly confounded by invariant T cells such as MAIT and iNKT, though diverse VJ usage argued against such confounding for most clonotypes. A weaker excess of twin sharing was found in beta out-of-frame sequences because the signal-to-noise ratio was lowered by fewer shared sequences. In monozygotic twins, out-of-frame TCR alpha sharing was systematically underestimated by recombination models, although the models agreed with sharing between unrelated individuals. Conclusions relied on cross-sectional statistical analysis, since the same donors could not be followed over many years. Abundant cord blood beta clonotypes carried fewer insertions; young adult naive repertoires showed a weaker similar trend, while memory repertoires showed none. Compared with coincidental sharing between unrelated individuals, out-of-frame TCR alpha sequences shared between twins had an excess of sequences with low generation probability.

In regard to this clonotype: No cognate antigen has been identified for it. Nothing much larger sits one base from this clone, and base qualities are not available.

Library generation was performed with 5' RACE. This sample was sequenced with an Illumina HiSeq 2000. A universal primer binding site was added through template switching, and the final cDNA carried a unique molecular identifier so that TCR cDNA molecules could be counted accurately. Specific primers in the conserved constant-segment region were used to synthesize first-strand cDNA for TCR alpha and beta chains. To control for contamination, every cDNA library was double barcoded, receiving both a SMART-Mk sample barcode and Illumina barcodes. TruSeq adapter sequences along with Illumina sample barcodes were introduced in two successive PCR steps. The Illumina HiSeq platform was used with custom primers to sequence TCR alpha and beta cDNA libraries. The published analysis was carried out like this. Raw reads were processed with MiGEC to extract unique molecular identifiers, and MiXCR was used to determine CDR3 positions. Recombination models were inferred per individual with the repgenHMM and IGoR tools using an EM algorithm. Shared clonotypes were analyzed with the tcR package in R, and sharing was normalized by the product of cloneset sizes. To study raw recombination without the effects of thymic and clonal selection, out-of-frame nonproductive sequences were analyzed. TCRdb's own reprocessing of the public reads used fastp at Q25 and MiXCR and kept productive beta chains. Identical CDR3 protein sequences are pooled into one entry, listed with their most common genes and DNA. Here the V and J calls rest on TCRdb's processing, not on the authors' analysis. This sample holds some 590,000 distinct CDR3 sequences; approximately 10% were observed only once. 2.5% to 3% of the sample is held by the ten biggest clonotypes.

Only healthy Caucasian donors were included. Three pairs of female monozygotic twins, all aged about 18 to 30 years, were included in the twin cohort. Peripheral blood mononuclear cells were the source from which RNA for the TCR libraries was isolated. The germline V end is reduced by 7 bases and the J end by 2 bases; junction bases left unmatched: 5. From the cysteine up to the phenylalanine, the CDR3 has a length of 14 residues. Only CDR3 DNA is held: 42 bases, read in frame from base 1. The germline V gene (reference sequence) yields DFQATT for CDR1 and SNEGSKA for CDR2. The sample was also linked to a second study, of yellow fever vaccine responses in identical twins. The second study, in turn, reports: The authors reported that the T cell response to vaccination in identical twins appeared partly convergent and partly personalized. In identical twins, the study followed T cell clones that responded to the vaccine with precision.

The sequence was collected from a woman aged 18-29 years in good health. The chain is assembled from TRBV20-1 and TRBJ1-6, and TRBD1 aligns with 7 junction nucleotides. Sequenced material: PBMCs. The nucleotide sequence is TGCAGTGTCCGGACAGGACCCTATAATTCACCCCTCCACTTT. Its protein reads: CSVRTGPYNSPLHF.